This record concerns one T cell receptor beta chain sequence. The sample originates from a study of blood T cell repertoires in COVID-19. Looking at the study overall: Sites in the United States, Italy and Spain provided acute and convalescent COVID-19 samples.

Authors' methods: Reference gene primer amplification gave estimated nucleated cell counts. Clones were read by immunoSEQ multiplex PCR, and TCRdb kept only the in-frame ones, dropping some. The V and J calls and clone size come from that table; D and trimming were worked out from the DNA. This table holds fewer than 200,000 clones, around 86% found once. Germline V gene sequence: CDR1 MNHEY, CDR2 SVGAGI. This CDR3 is 13 amino acids long. V lost 8 bases and J 2 bases, leaving 9 bases between the germline ends. V usage is TRBV6-5 and J usage is TRBJ1-4; no clear D gene. The TCR was taken from a woman over 75 with COVID-19, enrolled during active disease. The material sequenced was peripheral blood. CDR3 sequence: CASGQATNEKLFF. CDR3 nucleotides: TGTGCCAGCGGGCAGGCTACTAATGAAAAACTGTTTTTT.